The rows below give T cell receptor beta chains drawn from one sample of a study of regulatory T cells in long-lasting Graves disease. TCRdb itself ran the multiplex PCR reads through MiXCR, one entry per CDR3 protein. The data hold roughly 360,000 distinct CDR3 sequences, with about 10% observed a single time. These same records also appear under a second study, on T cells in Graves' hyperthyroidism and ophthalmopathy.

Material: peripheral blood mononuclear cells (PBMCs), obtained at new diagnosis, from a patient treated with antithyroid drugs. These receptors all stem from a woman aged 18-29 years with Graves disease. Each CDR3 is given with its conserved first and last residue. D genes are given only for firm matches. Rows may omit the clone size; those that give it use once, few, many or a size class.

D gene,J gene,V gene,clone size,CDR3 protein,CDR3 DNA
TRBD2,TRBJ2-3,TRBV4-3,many,CASSLRGSGGRVTQYF,TGCGCCAGCAGCCTTCGAGGGAGCGGGGGAAGAGTTACGCAGTATTTT
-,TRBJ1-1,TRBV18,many,CASSSSGFTEAFF,TGTGCCAGCTCATCGTCAGGGTTCACTGAAGCTTTCTTT
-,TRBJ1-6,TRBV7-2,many,CASRPLNSPLHF,TGTGCCAGCAGACCGCTAAATTCACCCCTCCACTTT
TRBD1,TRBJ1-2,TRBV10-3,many,CAISESRTGVNYGYTF,TGTGCCATCAGTGAGTCGAGGACAGGGGTAAACTATGGCTACACCTTC
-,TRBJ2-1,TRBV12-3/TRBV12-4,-,CASSLRNSRDTRRKQFF,TGTGCCAGCAGTTTAAGAAACTCGCGGGACACTCGTCGTAAGCAGTTCTTC
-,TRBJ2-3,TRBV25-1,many,CASSDLGGRPDTQYF,TGTGCCAGCAGTGATTTGGGGGGCCGTCCAGATACGCAGTATTTT
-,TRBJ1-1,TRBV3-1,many,CASSQTDSAEAFF,TGTGCCAGCAGCCAGACCGACAGCGCTGAAGCTTTCTTT
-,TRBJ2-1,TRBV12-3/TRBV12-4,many,CASSLEQGIPIYYNEQFF,TGTGCCAGCAGTTTAGAACAGGGTATACCGATTTACTACAATGAGCAGTTCTTC
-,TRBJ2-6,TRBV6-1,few,CASSGPSGANVLTF,TGTGCCAGCAGTGGACCCTCTGGGGCCAACGTCCTGACTTTC
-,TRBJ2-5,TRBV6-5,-,CASSWSAYQGTQYF,TGTGCCAGCAGTTGGTCGGCATACCAAGGGACCCAGTACTTC
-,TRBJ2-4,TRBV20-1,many,CSARGAGGNIQYF,TGCAGTGCTAGGGGGGCAGGGGGGAACATTCAGTACTTC
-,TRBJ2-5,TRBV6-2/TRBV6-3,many,CASSYLGLLQIF,TGTGCCAGCAGTTACTTGGGACTCCTGCAAATCTTC
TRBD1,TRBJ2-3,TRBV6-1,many,CASRQTGADTQYF,TGTGCCAGCAGACAGACAGGGGCAGATACGCAGTATTTT
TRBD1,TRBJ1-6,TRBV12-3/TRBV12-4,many,CASNTQGRYSPLHF,TGTGCCAGCAACACACAGGGGAGATATTCACCCCTCCACTTT
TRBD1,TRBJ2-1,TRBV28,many,CASSPMQGDRAGFF,TGTGCCAGCAGCCCGATGCAGGGAGACAGGGCGGGGTTCTTC
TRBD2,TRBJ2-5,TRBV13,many,CASSYVTGLAAQETQYF,TGTGCCAGCAGCTACGTCACAGGACTAGCCGCCCAAGAGACCCAGTACTTC
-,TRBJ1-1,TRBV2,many,CASRDQGGTGAFF,TGTGCCAGCAGAGATCAGGGTGGGACTGGAGCTTTCTTT
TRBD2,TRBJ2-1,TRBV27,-,CASSSRLAGGLYNEQFF,TGTGCCAGCAGTTCTAGACTAGCGGGGGGCCTCTACAATGAGCAGTTCTTC
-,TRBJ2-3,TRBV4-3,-,CASSPRMRRASVSADTQYF,TGCGCCAGCAGCCCGAGAATGCGGCGGGCCTCGGTTTCGGCAGATACGCAGTATTTT
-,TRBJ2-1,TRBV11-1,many,CASSLGLTGNEFF,TGTGCCAGCAGCTTAGGCCTAACAGGGAATGAGTTCTTC
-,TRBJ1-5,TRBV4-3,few,CASSQDGQTDQPQHF,TGCGCCAGCAGCCAAGATGGGCAGACCGATCAGCCCCAGCATTTT
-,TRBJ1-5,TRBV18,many,CASSPLARPHGTQHF,TGTGCCAGCTCACCACTAGCCCGTCCCCATGGGACCCAGCATTTT
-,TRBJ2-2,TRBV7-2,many,CASRGGTTGELFF,TGTGCCAGCAGGGGCGGGACCACCGGGGAGCTGTTTTTT
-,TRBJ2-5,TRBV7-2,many,CASSTRASQETQYF,TGTGCCAGCAGCACAAGGGCCAGCCAAGAGACCCAGTACTTC
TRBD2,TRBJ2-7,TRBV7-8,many,CASSSWTSGIGNEQYF,TGTGCCAGCAGCTCATGGACTAGCGGGATCGGTAACGAGCAGTACTTC
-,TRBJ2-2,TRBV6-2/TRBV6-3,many,CASSSPHYLGDGELFF,TGTGCCAGCTCTTCCCCTCATTATTTGGGGGACGGGGAGCTGTTTTTT
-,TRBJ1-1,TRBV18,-,CASSPRLHTNTEAFF,TGTGCCAGCTCACCACGTCTACACACGAACACTGAAGCTTTCTTT
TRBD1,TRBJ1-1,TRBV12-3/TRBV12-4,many,CAIKRGTGNTEAFF,TGTGCCATCAAGCGGGGGACAGGCAATACTGAAGCTTTCTTT
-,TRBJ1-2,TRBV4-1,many,CASSQVTEAGRYGYTF,TGCGCCAGCAGCCAGGTAACAGAGGCGGGAAGGTATGGCTACACCTTC
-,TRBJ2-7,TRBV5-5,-,CASTLAGSSYEQYF,TGTGCCAGCACCCTCGCGGGGAGCTCCTACGAGCAGTACTTC
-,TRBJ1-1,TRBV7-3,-,CASSSRPPRTGSEAFF,TGTGCCAGCAGCTCCAGACCTCCCAGGACGGGTAGTGAAGCTTTCTTT
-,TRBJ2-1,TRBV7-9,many,CASSFPGGRINEQFF,TGTGCCAGCAGCTTCCCCGGAGGGAGGATCAATGAGCAGTTCTTC
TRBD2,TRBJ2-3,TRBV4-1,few,CASSQVMSSGGANTQYF,TGCGCCAGCAGCCAAGTTATGTCTAGCGGGGGGGCTAATACGCAGTATTTT
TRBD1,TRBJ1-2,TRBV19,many,CASSISGTGNYGYTF,TGTGCCAGTAGTATATCCGGGACAGGCAACTATGGCTACACCTTC
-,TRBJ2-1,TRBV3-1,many,CASSQVSEATPSYNEQFF,TGTGCCAGCAGCCAAGTTTCTGAAGCGACCCCCTCCTACAATGAGCAGTTCTTC
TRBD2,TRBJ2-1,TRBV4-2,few,CASSQQSERGLYNEQFF,TGTGCCAGCAGCCAACAGTCGGAGCGGGGCCTTTACAATGAGCAGTTCTTC
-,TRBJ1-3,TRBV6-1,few,CASSRVSRSGNTIYF,TGTGCCAGCAGTAGGGTTTCCCGCTCTGGAAACACCATATATTTT
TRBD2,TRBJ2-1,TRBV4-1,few,CASSQVPGERGVGNEQFF,TGCGCCAGCAGCCAAGTCCCCGGGGAGCGGGGGGTGGGGAATGAGCAGTTCTTC
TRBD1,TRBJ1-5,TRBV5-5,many,CASSLWARTGGWGSNQPQHF,TGTGCCAGCAGCTTGTGGGCCAGGACAGGGGGCTGGGGTAGCAATCAGCCCCAGCATTTT
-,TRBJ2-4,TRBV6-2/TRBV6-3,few,CASSLGDIQYF,TGTGCCAGCAGCTTGGGGGACATTCAGTACTTC
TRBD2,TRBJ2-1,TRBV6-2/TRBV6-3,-,CASSWSRTSGYNEQFF,TGTGCCAGCAGTTGGTCCAGGACTAGCGGTTACAATGAGCAGTTCTTC
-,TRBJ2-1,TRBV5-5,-,CASSLEGHNSYNEQFF,TGTGCCAGCAGCTTGGAAGGGCACAACTCCTACAATGAGCAGTTCTTC
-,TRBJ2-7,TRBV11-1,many,CASSPTLLYYEQYF,TGTGCCAGCAGCCCTACTCTCTTATACTACGAGCAGTACTTC
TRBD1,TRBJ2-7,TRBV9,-,CASSARDRVDQDF,TGTGCCAGCAGCGCCAGGGACAGGGTAGACCAGGACTTC
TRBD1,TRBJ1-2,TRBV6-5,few,CASSYSGTGAVNGYTF,TGTGCCAGCAGTTACTCGGGGACAGGGGCTGTAAATGGCTACACCTTC
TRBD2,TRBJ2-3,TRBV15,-,CATSRDPSGSTSTDTQYF,TGTGCCACCAGCAGAGATCCTAGCGGGAGTACTAGCACAGATACGCAGTATTTT
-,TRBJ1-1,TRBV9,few,CASRGEEGGKNTEAFF,TGTGCCAGCAGAGGAGAAGAGGGGGGCAAGAACACTGAAGCTTTCTTT
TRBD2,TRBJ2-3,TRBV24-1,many,CATRGTSGTTEGFTDTQYF,TGTGCCACCAGGGGGACTAGCGGGACTACCGAGGGATTCACAGATACGCAGTATTTT